This T cell receptor beta chain was sequenced for a study of T cells in Graves' hyperthyroidism and ophthalmopathy (dated by TCRdb to between 2018 and 2021). Study-level background: Peripheral blood samples were taken at initial diagnosis, before any treatment was given. For training and testing, the 100 or so patients in the discovery cohort were randomly divided in a 7:3 ratio. Whether ophthalmopathy could be predicted prospectively was tested in an independent validation cohort made up of some 20 hyperthyroidism patients plus 17 patients who later progressed to ophthalmopathy. After blood sampling, hyperthyroidism patients were treated with methimazole at a starting dose of 30 mg daily, and ophthalmopathy patients were treated with high-dose intravenous methylprednisolone. In addition, the study compared T-cell repertoires in thyroid tissue and in blood from about six Graves' hyperthyroidism patients. TCR V-J signatures able to tell the groups apart were searched for in a discovery cohort of about a hundred patients, of whom more than 40 had Graves' ophthalmopathy and around 56 had stable Graves' hyperthyroidism. According to the paper, TCR Vbeta CDR3 sequencing was carried out on some 130 peripheral blood samples, which came from over 40 ophthalmopathy, under 80 hyperthyroidism and roughly 17 progressor patients. The study at large found these results: No statistical method was used to set the sample size in advance, and investigators knew the group allocation. Ophthalmopathy was separated from stable hyperthyroidism by a 13 V-J signature model, with about 88% sensitivity and 81% to 82% specificity obtained in cross-validation and 80%/75% obtained in testing. Blood samples also contained most of the expanded thyroid clonotypes (frequency above 0.001), which suggests that blood repertoires may reflect thyroid immune responses. In validation, the model predicted progression to ophthalmopathy with roughly 70% sensitivity and less than 75% specificity, a median of about six months before onset.

Moderately to severely active disease, a Clinical Activity Score of at least 3, a NOSPECS grade of at least 4, and a duration under 3 months were present in ophthalmopathy patients. The study excluded patients with uncontrolled infections, other autoimmune diseases, pregnancy or lactation. Diagnoses were based on clinical symptoms, serum thyroxine and TRAb, thyroid ultrasound and orbital computed tomography. Ficoll-Paque density gradient centrifugation was used to isolate PBMCs from approximately 11 ml of fresh peripheral blood. Trizol reagent was used to extract total RNA, and RNA quality was then checked on an Agilent 2100 Bioanalyzer. Taken from cysteine to phenylalanine, the CDR3 has 17 residues. The kept DNA is CDR3 alone, 51 bases in frame from the first base. Trimming removed 3 bases from V and 3 bases from J, leaving 21 bases between the germline ends. CDR1 and CDR2 are read off the germline V gene as SGHTA and FQGNSA.

This clonotype has a count of ten or more. Its target antigen remains unknown. No per-base quality is available; no much larger clone lies one base away. The TCR beta CDR3 regions were amplified from the RNA transcripts. For the first round of RT-PCR on the TCR CDR3, the HTBI primer set was used together with the Qiagen OneStep RT-PCR kit. A second multiplex PCR round built the libraries, followed by size selection and purification. Paired-end sequencing of the libraries was performed with 100 bp reads on an Illumina HiSeq2000. Concerning the study's data processing: SOAPnuke was used to process the raw data, throwing out any read that contained adapters or uncalled bases, had a mean Phred below 15, or lacked an exact constant-primer or identifier match. High-quality paired reads were merged using COPE v1.2.5, and each unique nucleotide sequence was defined as a clonotype. MiTCR v1.1 was used to align clonotypes to the IMGT TRBV, TRBD and TRBJ reference segments. The analysis included only V-J combinations with a frequency above 0.0001, which together covered approximately 99% of the repertoires. The TCS score was defined as F50 (clonal expansion) divided by E x V (chaos), with BLOSUM62-based TCRdist calculated between CDR3 peptides within each V-J. Welch's t-statistics and random forest reduced fewer than 550 V-J features to about 13, which were used in a naive Bayes classifier (R e1071). The Morisita-Horn index was used to measure how similar the thyroid and blood repertoires were. The public reads were run again by TCRdb, first through fastp at Q25 and then through MiXCR, and only productive beta chains were kept. When rows share a CDR3 protein, they turn into one entry using the most common DNA and genes. The V and J calls and clone size are TCRdb's, not the authors'. The sample table holds fewer than 750,000 distinct CDR3 sequences, of which roughly 14% were seen once. 3.5% to 4.5% of the sample belongs to the ten largest clones.

The sequenced sample consisted of blood. The sequence links TRBV7-2 to TRBJ2-7; TRBD1 could be the D gene, as 8 bases match. This TCR derives from a woman aged 40 to 55 with Graves' ophthalmopathy. The sequence in DNA is TGTGCCAGCAGCTTCAGGACAGGGAGGGTTTCGGACTACGAGCAGTACTTC. It translates as CASSFRTGRVSDYEQYF.